This is a list of T cell receptor beta chains from one sample in a study of CD8 T cells in Susac syndrome. TCRdb reprocessed the immunoSEQ multiplex PCR reads via MiXCR and lists one record per CDR3 protein. The sample lists about 100,000 distinct CDR3 sequences, over 85% seen once, with roughly 0.32% in the top ten. The sample was CD8+ T cells from PBMCs. All receptors derive from a human donor in good health. CDR3s include the opening cysteine and the closing phenylalanine or tryptophan. Each record gives: J gene, V gene, clone size, D gene, CDR3 DNA, CDR3 protein. The D gene is left open where the match is weak. Clone size appears in some rows only: once, few, many, or a class for an expanded clone.

j_gene: TRBJ1-2; v_gene: TRBV7-9; abundance: -; d_gene: -; CDR3nt: TGTGCCAGCAGTCCCAGGGTCGGCTATGGCTACACCTTC; CDR3aa: CASSPRVGYGYTF
j_gene: TRBJ2-7; v_gene: TRBV29-1; abundance: -; d_gene: -; CDR3nt: TGCAGCGTTGAAACGGCTGACTACGAGCAGTACTTC; CDR3aa: CSVETADYEQYF
j_gene: TRBJ1-6; v_gene: TRBV27; abundance: -; d_gene: -; CDR3nt: TGTGCCAGCAGCGGGACGACCTATAATTCACCCCTCCACTTT; CDR3aa: CASSGTTYNSPLHF
j_gene: TRBJ2-7; v_gene: TRBV27; abundance: -; d_gene: -; CDR3nt: TGTGCCAGCAGCCTCGGGCCTACTGGGGAGCAGTACTTC; CDR3aa: CASSLGPTGEQYF
j_gene: TRBJ1-2; v_gene: TRBV5-6; abundance: -; d_gene: TRBD1; CDR3nt: TGTGCCAGCAGCCTGGGGGACAGTTTTCTAGGATATGGCTACACCTTC; CDR3aa: CASSLGDSFLGYGYTF
j_gene: TRBJ2-1; v_gene: TRBV9; abundance: -; d_gene: TRBD2; CDR3nt: TGTGCCAGCAGCGTAGCGGGGGGGCCGGACAATGAGCAGTTCTTC; CDR3aa: CASSVAGGPDNEQFF
j_gene: TRBJ2-7; v_gene: TRBV10-2; abundance: -; d_gene: -; CDR3nt: TGCGCCAGCAGGACCGAGTCCTACGAGCAGTACTTC; CDR3aa: CASRTESYEQYF
j_gene: TRBJ1-2; v_gene: TRBV9; abundance: -; d_gene: -; CDR3nt: TGTGCCAGCAGCGAAATCAACTATGGCTACACCTTC; CDR3aa: CASSEINYGYTF
j_gene: TRBJ1-1; v_gene: TRBV7-4; abundance: -; d_gene: -; CDR3nt: TGTGCCAGCAGCTTGGGACTCAGGAACACTGAAGCTTTCTTT; CDR3aa: CASSLGLRNTEAFF
j_gene: TRBJ2-2; v_gene: TRBV5-6; abundance: -; d_gene: -; CDR3nt: TGTGCCAGCAGCCCCTGGAACACCGGGGAGCTGTTTTTT; CDR3aa: CASSPWNTGELFF
j_gene: TRBJ1-5; v_gene: TRBV12-5; abundance: -; d_gene: -; CDR3nt: TGTGCTAGTGGTTTGGGCGGGACGGCGAATCAGCCCCAGCATTTT; CDR3aa: CASGLGGTANQPQHF
j_gene: TRBJ1-2; v_gene: TRBV29-1; abundance: -; d_gene: -; CDR3nt: TGCAGCGTTGATATGGTCGAACGCAGAAGGGACTATGGCTACACCTTC; CDR3aa: CSVDMVERRRDYGYTF
j_gene: TRBJ2-3; v_gene: TRBV24-1; abundance: -; d_gene: TRBD2; CDR3nt: TGTGCCACCAGTGAGAGCGGGGGGACCACAGATACGCAGTATTTT; CDR3aa: CATSESGGTTDTQYF
j_gene: TRBJ1-2; v_gene: TRBV3-1; abundance: once; d_gene: -; CDR3nt: TGTGCCAGCAGCCAAGAAGTAAGGGGGGACCCCCTTTATGGCTACACCTTC; CDR3aa: CASSQEVRGDPLYGYTF
j_gene: TRBJ1-2; v_gene: TRBV29-1; abundance: -; d_gene: -; CDR3nt: TGCAGCGTTGTTGGTGAGGGGCTCCACTATGGCTACACCTTC; CDR3aa: CSVVGEGLHYGYTF
j_gene: TRBJ2-7; v_gene: TRBV20-1; abundance: -; d_gene: -; CDR3nt: TGCAGTGCTAGAGATCTCTTGGCCAGCTCCTACGAGCAGTACTTC; CDR3aa: CSARDLLASSYEQYF
j_gene: TRBJ2-7; v_gene: TRBV7-2; abundance: -; d_gene: TRBD1; CDR3nt: TGTGCCAGCAGCTTAGACCGGGACAGAGAGATACTAAGCTCCTACGAGCAGTACTTC; CDR3aa: CASSLDRDREILSSYEQYF
j_gene: TRBJ2-7; v_gene: TRBV4-1; abundance: -; d_gene: TRBD1; CDR3nt: TGCGCCAGCAGCCCACAACAGGGGTCGCCCTACGAGCAGTACTTC; CDR3aa: CASSPQQGSPYEQYF
j_gene: TRBJ1-1; v_gene: TRBV12-5; abundance: -; d_gene: -; CDR3nt: TGTGCTAGTGGTTCGGTGAACACTGAAGCTTTCTTT; CDR3aa: CASGSVNTEAFF
j_gene: TRBJ2-1; v_gene: TRBV27; abundance: -; d_gene: TRBD2; CDR3nt: TGTGCCAGCAGTTTGGGCGGGGGGGCCTTAGATGAGCAGTTCTTC; CDR3aa: CASSLGGGALDEQFF
j_gene: TRBJ2-2; v_gene: TRBV29-1; abundance: -; d_gene: -; CDR3nt: TGCAGCGTTTCAGTATCCGGGGAGCTGTTTTTT; CDR3aa: CSVSVSGELFF
j_gene: TRBJ2-7; v_gene: TRBV12-3/TRBV12-4; abundance: -; d_gene: -; CDR3nt: TGTGCCAGCTCCCCGGGATTCGCCTACGAGCAGTACTTC; CDR3aa: CASSPGFAYEQYF
j_gene: TRBJ2-1; v_gene: TRBV5-5; abundance: -; d_gene: -; CDR3nt: TGTGCCAGCAGTATGAACAATGAGCAGTTCTTC; CDR3aa: CASSMNNEQFF
j_gene: TRBJ2-1; v_gene: TRBV11-2; abundance: once; d_gene: -; CDR3nt: TGTGCCAGCAGCTTAGATAGGCATGAGCAGTTCTTC; CDR3aa: CASSLDRHEQFF
j_gene: TRBJ2-2; v_gene: TRBV13; abundance: -; d_gene: -; CDR3nt: TGTGCCAGCAGCTCTGTAGACAGGAACACCGGGGAGCTGTTTTTT; CDR3aa: CASSSVDRNTGELFF
j_gene: TRBJ1-2; v_gene: TRBV7-8; abundance: -; d_gene: -; CDR3nt: TGTGCCAGCAGCTTAGCTCGGCAGGAGGGATTCTACGGCTACACCTTC; CDR3aa: CASSLARQEGFYGYTF
j_gene: TRBJ2-7; v_gene: TRBV2; abundance: -; d_gene: -; CDR3nt: TGTGCCAGCGACGGGGGTTTCCCTAGTTCCGAGCAGTACTTC; CDR3aa: CASDGGFPSSEQYF
j_gene: TRBJ2-1; v_gene: TRBV7-9; abundance: once; d_gene: TRBD2; CDR3nt: TGTGCCAGCAGCTTGGGGGGGATCGGTGAGCAGTTCTTC; CDR3aa: CASSLGGIGEQFF
j_gene: TRBJ1-5; v_gene: TRBV28; abundance: -; d_gene: -; CDR3nt: TGTGCCAGCACCGGGGGAGAATTTCGCAATCAGCCCCAGCATTTT; CDR3aa: CASTGGEFRNQPQHF
j_gene: TRBJ2-1; v_gene: TRBV27; abundance: -; d_gene: -; CDR3nt: TGTGCCAGCAGTTGGGGGAGTGGGGCAGGGTTCAATGAGCAGTTCTTC; CDR3aa: CASSWGSGAGFNEQFF
j_gene: TRBJ2-5; v_gene: TRBV7-3; abundance: once; d_gene: -; CDR3nt: TGTGCCAGCAGCTTCCTCGGCGGGACTCCGGGAGAGACCCAGTACTTC; CDR3aa: CASSFLGGTPGETQYF
j_gene: TRBJ1-5; v_gene: TRBV4-1; abundance: -; d_gene: -; CDR3nt: TGCGCCAGCAGCCAAGAATCCTATAGCAATCAGCCCCAGCATTTT; CDR3aa: CASSQESYSNQPQHF
j_gene: TRBJ2-1; v_gene: TRBV29-1; abundance: -; d_gene: -; CDR3nt: TGCAGCACCGTTACCTACAATGAGCAGTTCTTC; CDR3aa: CSTVTYNEQFF
j_gene: TRBJ2-5; v_gene: TRBV9; abundance: once; d_gene: -; CDR3nt: TGTGCCAGCAGCGTAGAAGGGGGAAGGAGAGAGACCCAGTACTTC; CDR3aa: CASSVEGGRRETQYF
j_gene: TRBJ1-5; v_gene: TRBV9; abundance: -; d_gene: -; CDR3nt: TGTGCCAGCAGCCCAGGACACCCGGGGAATCAGCCCCAGCATTTT; CDR3aa: CASSPGHPGNQPQHF
j_gene: TRBJ1-5; v_gene: TRBV4-1; abundance: -; d_gene: -; CDR3nt: TGCGCCAGCAGCCAAGGAGCGCGTCCGCCCCAGCATTTT; CDR3aa: CASSQGARPPQHF
j_gene: TRBJ2-1; v_gene: TRBV2; abundance: once; d_gene: -; CDR3nt: TGTGCCAGCAGCGGGGGGCCCTACAATGAGCAGTTCTTC; CDR3aa: CASSGGPYNEQFF